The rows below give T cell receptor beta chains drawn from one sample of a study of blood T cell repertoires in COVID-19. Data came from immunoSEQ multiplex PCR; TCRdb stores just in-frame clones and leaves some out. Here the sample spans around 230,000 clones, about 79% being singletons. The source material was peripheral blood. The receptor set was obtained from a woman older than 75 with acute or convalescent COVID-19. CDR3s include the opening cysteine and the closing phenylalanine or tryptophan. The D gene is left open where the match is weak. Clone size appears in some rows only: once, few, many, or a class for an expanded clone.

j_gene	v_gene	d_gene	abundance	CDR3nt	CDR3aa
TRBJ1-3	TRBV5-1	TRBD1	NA	TGCGCCAGCAGCTTGGGCACAGGGGCTGGAAACACCATATATTTT	CASSLGTGAGNTIYF
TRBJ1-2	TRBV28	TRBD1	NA	TGTGCCAGCAGTTTAGTGGGGACAGGGGTCCCTGTCTGGTATGGCTACACCTTC	CASSLVGTGVPVWYGYTF
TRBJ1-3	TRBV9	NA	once	TGTGCCAGCAGCCGGGTCCAGGGGAGCTCTGGAAACACCATATATTTT	CASSRVQGSSGNTIYF
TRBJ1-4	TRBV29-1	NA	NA	TGCAGCGCGACCGGGACAACGAATGAAAAACTGTTTTTT	CSATGTTNEKLFF
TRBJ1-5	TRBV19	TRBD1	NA	TGTGCCAGTAAAGCCGGACAGGGTCCGAATCAGCCCCAGCATTTT	CASKAGQGPNQPQHF
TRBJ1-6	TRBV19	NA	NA	TGTGCCAGTAGTATACTGGGGCTCGGTTCACCCCTCCACTTT	CASSILGLGSPLHF
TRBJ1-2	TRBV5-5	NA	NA	TGTGCCAGCAGCCTCAGGGCCAACTATGGCTACACCTTC	CASSLRANYGYTF
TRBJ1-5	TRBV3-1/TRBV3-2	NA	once	TGTGCCAGCAGCCAAGATCTCAATCAGCCCCAGCATTTT	CASSQDLNQPQHF
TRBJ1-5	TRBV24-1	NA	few	TGTGCCACCAGTGATGGGGGGGGCGGACAGCCCCAGCATTTT	CATSDGGGGQPQHF
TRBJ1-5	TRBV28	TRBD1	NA	TGTGCCAGCAATTCGCTCCCCGGGACAGGGGGGAGAGGGTATAGCAATCAGCCCCAGCATTTT	CASNSLPGTGGRGYSNQPQHF
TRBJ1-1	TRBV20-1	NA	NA	TGCAGTGCTAGTGGACAGTCTGAGAACACTGAAGCTTTCTTT	CSASGQSENTEAFF
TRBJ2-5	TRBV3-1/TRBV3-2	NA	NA	TGTGCCAGCAGCCACGCGGAGGGTTCCCAAGAGACCCAGTACTTC	CASSHAEGSQETQYF
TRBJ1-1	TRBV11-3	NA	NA	TGTGCCAGCAGCTTATCCGGGGCTGAAGCTTTCTTT	CASSLSGAEAFF
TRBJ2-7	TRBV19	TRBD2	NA	TGTGCCAGTAGCTCCCGGGGGGACTCCTACGAGCAGTACTTC	CASSSRGDSYEQYF
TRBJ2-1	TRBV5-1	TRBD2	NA	TGCGCCAGCAGCTTGGGACTAGCGGGGGGAATCAATGAGCAGTTCTTC	CASSLGLAGGINEQFF
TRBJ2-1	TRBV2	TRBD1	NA	TGTGCCAGCAGTGTGGAACAGGGGGCCTCCTACAATGAGCAGTTCTTC	CASSVEQGASYNEQFF